This is a list of T cell receptor beta chains from one sample in a study of blood T cells in healthy people across ages. MiXCR was run by TCRdb on the 5' RACE reads, yielding one entry per CDR3 protein. Of about 1.5 million distinct CDR3 sequences in the sample, around 40% were seen once. Sample: blood. The origin of the receptors is a woman under 30 in good health. Each CDR3 is given with its conserved first and last residue. A D gene is named only where the DNA matches it firmly. A row's size may be missing; if present it is once, few, many or a size class.

V: TRBV5-1; D: NA; size: few; J: TRBJ1-1; DNA: TGCGCCAGCAGCACCGGACAGAGGACTGAAGCTTTCTTT; CDR3: CASSTGQRTEAFF
V: TRBV7-2; D: NA; size: NA; J: TRBJ2-5; DNA: TGTGCCAGCAGCTTACACCGGACGGAGACCCAGTACTTC; CDR3: CASSLHRTETQYF
V: TRBV12-3/TRBV12-4; D: TRBD2; size: NA; J: TRBJ2-1; DNA: TGTGCCAGCAGTTTGGGCCTAGCGGTCGACAATGAGCAGTTCTTC; CDR3: CASSLGLAVDNEQFF
V: TRBV12-3/TRBV12-4; D: TRBD2; size: NA; J: TRBJ2-7; DNA: TGTGCCAGCAGTCAGCGGGAGCTCTACAATGAGCAGTACTTC; CDR3: CASSQRELYNEQYF
V: TRBV7-3; D: TRBD2; size: NA; J: TRBJ2-1; DNA: TGTGCCAGCAGCTTTAGCGGGAGGCGCTCCTACAATGAGCAGTTCTTC; CDR3: CASSFSGRRSYNEQFF
V: TRBV20-1; D: NA; size: few; J: TRBJ2-5; DNA: TGCAGTGCTAGGTCGAGCGGGCAAGAGACCCAGTACTTC; CDR3: CSARSSGQETQYF
V: TRBV12-3/TRBV12-4; D: NA; size: many; J: TRBJ1-1; DNA: TGTGCCAGCAGCCCTCAGGGGAGCACTGAAGCTTTCTTT; CDR3: CASSPQGSTEAFF
V: TRBV10-3; D: NA; size: NA; J: TRBJ1-2; DNA: TGTGCCATCAGTGAGTCAGGGCAGGTGAAAATCTATGGCTACACCTTC; CDR3: CAISESGQVKIYGYTF
V: TRBV4-3; D: NA; size: NA; J: TRBJ1-1; DNA: TGCGCCAGCAGCCAAGATCGATACTGGGACGGACAGAACACTGAAGCTTTCTTT; CDR3: CASSQDRYWDGQNTEAFF
V: TRBV12-3/TRBV12-4; D: NA; size: few; J: TRBJ1-2; DNA: TGTGCCAGCACTAGGCAGGGACCCGCGAAAAAGGGCTACACCTTC; CDR3: CASTRQGPAKKGYTF
V: TRBV20-1; D: NA; size: NA; J: TRBJ2-3; DNA: TGCAGTGTCATCGACACAGATACGCAGTATTTT; CDR3: CSVIDTDTQYF
V: TRBV27; D: NA; size: NA; J: TRBJ1-4; DNA: TGTGCCAGCAGCTCGGGGGTGGACCAGAATGAAAAACTGTTTTTT; CDR3: CASSSGVDQNEKLFF
V: TRBV9; D: TRBD1; size: NA; J: TRBJ2-7; DNA: TGTGCCAGCAGCGTCGCCGGGACAGTTACCTACGAGCAGTACTTC; CDR3: CASSVAGTVTYEQYF
V: TRBV20-1; D: NA; size: many; J: TRBJ2-3; DNA: TGCAGTGCTTACCATGGACGCGGCACAGATACGCAGTATTTT; CDR3: CSAYHGRGTDTQYF
V: TRBV29-1; D: NA; size: NA; J: TRBJ1-4; DNA: TGCAGCGTTGAAACCGGACTCGGTGAAAAACTGTTTTTT; CDR3: CSVETGLGEKLFF
V: TRBV20-1; D: NA; size: few; J: TRBJ1-5; DNA: TGCAGTGCTAGGGGCAGGGGAAAACAGCCCCAGCATTTT; CDR3: CSARGRGKQPQHF
V: TRBV6-5; D: TRBD2; size: few; J: TRBJ2-7; DNA: TGTGCCAGCAGTTACTCGGCTAGCGGGAGGTACGAGCAGTACTTC; CDR3: CASSYSASGRYEQYF
V: TRBV27; D: NA; size: NA; J: TRBJ2-6; DNA: TGTGCCAGCAGTTTGTCAGCCTCTGGGGCCAACGTCCTGACTTTC; CDR3: CASSLSASGANVLTF
V: TRBV7-2; D: NA; size: NA; J: TRBJ2-7; DNA: TGTGCCAGCAGCTTAGACAGGGTTTTAAGCTACGAGCAGTACTTC; CDR3: CASSLDRVLSYEQYF
V: TRBV6-5; D: NA; size: NA; J: TRBJ2-1; DNA: TGTGCCAGCAGTTACTTGGGCGTCTCCTACAATGAGCAGTTCTTC; CDR3: CASSYLGVSYNEQFF
V: TRBV5-1; D: TRBD1; size: few; J: TRBJ2-4; DNA: TGCGCCAGCAGCCCAAGGACAGGGGGCTTTCAGTACTTC; CDR3: CASSPRTGGFQYF
V: TRBV18; D: TRBD2; size: NA; J: TRBJ2-7; DNA: TGTGCCAGCTCACGACAGACGGGTGGGCGGGAGCCCTACGAGCAGTACTTC; CDR3: CASSRQTGGREPYEQYF
V: TRBV27; D: TRBD2; size: few; J: TRBJ2-3; DNA: TGTGCCAGCAGTCGGTTGCTAGCGGGGGGGACAGATACGCAGTATTTT; CDR3: CASSRLLAGGTDTQYF
V: TRBV20-1; D: NA; size: few; J: TRBJ2-1; DNA: TGCAGTGCTAGCTCCGTCTTCTACAATGAGCAGTTCTTC; CDR3: CSASSVFYNEQFF
V: TRBV29-1; D: NA; size: NA; J: TRBJ1-4; DNA: TGCAGCGTCCTCGTGGGGGGAGGTGAAAAACTGTTTTTT; CDR3: CSVLVGGGEKLFF
V: TRBV7-2; D: NA; size: once; J: TRBJ2-4; DNA: TGTGTCAGCAGCTTAGATTCCAGTGGGGGGAACATTCAGTACTTC; CDR3: CVSSLDSSGGNIQYF
V: TRBV6-5; D: NA; size: few; J: TRBJ2-3; DNA: TGTGCCAGCAGTTACCGTCCGAGCACAGATACGCAGTATTTT; CDR3: CASSYRPSTDTQYF
V: TRBV12-3/TRBV12-4; D: TRBD1; size: NA; J: TRBJ2-7; DNA: TGTGCCAGCAGGGTGTTTCCGGGACAGTCCTACGAGCAGTACTTC; CDR3: CASRVFPGQSYEQYF
V: TRBV9; D: TRBD1; size: few; J: TRBJ1-5; DNA: TGTGCCAGCAGCGACGGACAGGGCCACAATCAGCCCCAGCATTTT; CDR3: CASSDGQGHNQPQHF
V: TRBV7-8; D: NA; size: few; J: TRBJ1-1; DNA: TGTGCCAGCAGCTTAATGGGCGGGCCGAAGACTGAAGCTTTCTTT; CDR3: CASSLMGGPKTEAFF
V: TRBV4-1; D: TRBD1; size: few; J: TRBJ1-2; DNA: TGCGCCAGCAGCCAAGATTTCGGGACAGGGGCGTTCTATGGCTACACCTTC; CDR3: CASSQDFGTGAFYGYTF
V: TRBV28; D: NA; size: NA; J: TRBJ2-1; DNA: TGTGCCAGCAGTCGGGGGTTCTGGGAGCAGTTCTTC; CDR3: CASSRGFWEQFF
V: TRBV4-1; D: NA; size: NA; J: TRBJ2-7; DNA: TGCGCCAGCAGCCAAGAGGCGACGCCCTCCTACGAGCAGTACTTC; CDR3: CASSQEATPSYEQYF
V: TRBV10-1; D: NA; size: NA; J: TRBJ2-1; DNA: TGCGCCACCGGGACGGCTCGAGGGTCCTACAATGAGCAGTTCTTC; CDR3: CATGTARGSYNEQFF
V: TRBV3-1; D: NA; size: NA; J: TRBJ2-5; DNA: TGTGCCAGCAGCCAAGGCACTAGTGGTGCGGAGACCCAGTACTTC; CDR3: CASSQGTSGAETQYF
V: TRBV4-3; D: TRBD1; size: few; J: TRBJ2-3; DNA: TGCGCCAGCAGCCTGTACCGGGACAGTACGCAGTATTTT; CDR3: CASSLYRDSTQYF
V: TRBV12-5; D: TRBD1; size: NA; J: TRBJ2-1; DNA: TGTGCTAGTGGTAACAGACAGGGGGGTTACAATGAGCAGTTCTTC; CDR3: CASGNRQGGYNEQFF